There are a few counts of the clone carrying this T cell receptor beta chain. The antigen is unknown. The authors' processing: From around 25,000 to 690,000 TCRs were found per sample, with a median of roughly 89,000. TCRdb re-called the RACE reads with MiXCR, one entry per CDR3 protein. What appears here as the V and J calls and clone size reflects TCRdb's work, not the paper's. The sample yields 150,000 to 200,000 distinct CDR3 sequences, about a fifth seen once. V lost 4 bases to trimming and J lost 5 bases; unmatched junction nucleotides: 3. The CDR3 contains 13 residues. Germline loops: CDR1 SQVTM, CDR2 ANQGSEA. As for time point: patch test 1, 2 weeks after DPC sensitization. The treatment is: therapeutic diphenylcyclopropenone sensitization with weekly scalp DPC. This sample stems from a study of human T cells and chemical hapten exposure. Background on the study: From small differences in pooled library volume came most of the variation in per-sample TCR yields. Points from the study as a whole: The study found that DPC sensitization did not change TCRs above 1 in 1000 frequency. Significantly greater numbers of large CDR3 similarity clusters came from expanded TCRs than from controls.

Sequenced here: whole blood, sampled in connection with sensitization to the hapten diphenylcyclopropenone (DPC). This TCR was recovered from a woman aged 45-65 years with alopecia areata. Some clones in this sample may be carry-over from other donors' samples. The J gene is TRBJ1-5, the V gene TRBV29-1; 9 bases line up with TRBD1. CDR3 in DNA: TGCAGCGTTGGAACAGGGGGCTATCAGCCCCAGCATTTT. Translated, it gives CSVGTGGYQPQHF. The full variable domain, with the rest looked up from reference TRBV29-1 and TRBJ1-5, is SAVISQKPSRDICQRGTSLTIQCQVDSQVTMMFWYRQQPGQSLTLIATANQGSEATYESGFVIDKFPISRPNLTFSTLTVSNMSPEDSSIYLCSVGTGGYQPQHFGDGTRLSIL.